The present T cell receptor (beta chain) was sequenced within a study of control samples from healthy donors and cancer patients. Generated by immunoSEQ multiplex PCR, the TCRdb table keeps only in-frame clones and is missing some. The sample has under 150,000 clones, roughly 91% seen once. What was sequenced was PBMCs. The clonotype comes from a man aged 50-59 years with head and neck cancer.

CDR3 region: CASSRRHQPQHF. The CDR3, as DNA: TGTGCCAGCAGCCGACGACATCAGCCCCAGCATTTT. The rearrangement joins TRBV3-1 (or the pseudogene TRBV3-2) to TRBJ1-5; no reliable D call. CDR3 length: 12 residues. Germline CDR1 and CDR2: LGHDT and YNNKEL (reference sequence). V was shortened by 4 bases and J by 5 bases, with 6 bases between the two germline ends.